These T cell receptor beta chains were read from a single sample in a study of early T cells in non-severe SARS-CoV-2 infection. TCRdb re-derived calls from the 5' RACE reads in MiXCR, one entry per CDR3 protein. The sample consists of 20,000 to 25,000 distinct CDR3 sequences, approximately 4.5% of them appearing once. Input material: whole blood. Receptors originate from an adult who was a healthcare worker with PCR-confirmed SARS-CoV-2 infection or an uninfected control (not recorded which). The CDR3 runs from the conserved cysteine through the conserved F or W. D genes are given only for firm matches. For some rows the clone size is stated as once, few or many, or as a class when expanded; others skip it.

>-|TRBJ2-2|TRBD2|TRBV29-1
TGCAGCGCCGTAGCGGGATCGAACACCGGGGAGCTGTTTTTT
CSAVAGSNTGELFF
>many|TRBJ2-5|TRBD2|TRBV7-2
TGTGCCAGCAGCTTAGATGCTAGCGGGAGTCAGACCCAGTACTTC
CASSLDASGSQTQYF
>many|TRBJ2-2|TRBD1|TRBV7-3
TGTGCCAGCAGCCCCGCTGGGGCAGGGGGCACCGGGGAGCTGTTTTTT
CASSPAGAGGTGELFF
>many|TRBJ1-1|-|TRBV10-2
TGCGCCAGCTCGAGTCGCATGAACACTGAAGCTTTCTTT
CASSSRMNTEAFF
>many|TRBJ2-1|-|TRBV7-9
TGTGCCAGCAGCTTAGGCGGCTCGGATGAGCAGTTCTTC
CASSLGGSDEQFF
>-|TRBJ2-7|-|TRBV19
TGTGCCACCTCTGGAGGGGAGGAGTCCTACGAGCAGTACTTC
CATSGGEESYEQYF
>many|TRBJ1-5|-|TRBV28
TGTGCCAGCAGTTTGGGTGGCTTCAATCAGCCCCAGCATTTT
CASSLGGFNQPQHF
>many|TRBJ2-2|-|TRBV7-3
TGTGCCAGCAGCTTATCAGGGCCTCCAACCGGGGAGCTGTTTTTT
CASSLSGPPTGELFF
>many|TRBJ1-2|-|TRBV6-1
TGTGCCAGCAGGCGGGACAAAGCTAACTATGGCTACACCTTC
CASRRDKANYGYTF
>-|TRBJ2-3|-|TRBV6-5
TGTGCCAGCAGGGGGGAGTCGAGCACAGATACGCAGTATTTT
CASRGESSTDTQYF
>many|TRBJ1-1|TRBD1|TRBV9
TGTGCCAGCAGCGGGTCCATCAGGGGGCCGGGCACTGAAGCTTTCTTT
CASSGSIRGPGTEAFF
>many|TRBJ1-5|-|TRBV2
TGTGCCAGCAGAGCAGGGGTAGGGACCTACTTTTCGCCCCAGCATTTT
CASRAGVGTYFSPQHF
>many|TRBJ2-1|TRBD2|TRBV12-5
TGTGCTAGCTATCCGGGACTAGCGGGAGGGCTTCTGAGGAATGAGCAGTTCTTC
CASYPGLAGGLLRNEQFF
>many|TRBJ2-3|-|TRBV7-3
TGTGCCAGCAGCTCACCGGACAGAAGACGGACAGATACGCAGTATTTT
CASSSPDRRRTDTQYF
>many|TRBJ2-5|-|TRBV29-1
TGCAGCGTTAGTCCGGAAGAGACCCAGTACTTC
CSVSPEETQYF
>-|TRBJ1-1|-|TRBV5-4
TGTGCCAGCAGCAAGGCGGACACGGTGGACACTGAAGCTTTCTTT
CASSKADTVDTEAFF
>medium-sized|TRBJ2-7|TRBD1|TRBV6-5
TGTGCCAGCAGTTTCGACCGGGACAGGGCCGAGCAGTACTTC
CASSFDRDRAEQYF
>few|TRBJ2-1|-|TRBV5-5
TGTGCCAGCAGCTTAACCGAGAGTGAGCAGTTCTTC
CASSLTESEQFF
>-|TRBJ2-3|-|TRBV20-1
TGCAGTGCTAGCGGAGACCTTACGCAGTATTTT
CSASGDLTQYF
>medium-sized|TRBJ2-7|TRBD1|TRBV2
TGTGCCAGCAGAGGGACAGGATCCTACGAGCAGTACTTC
CASRGTGSYEQYF
>many|TRBJ1-4|-|TRBV12-3/TRBV12-4
TGTGCCAGCAGTTTCCAGCGAGGGGGAAAACTGTTTTTT
CASSFQRGGKLFF
>many|TRBJ1-6|-|TRBV24-1
TGTGCCACCAGTGATTTGGCAGGGACTTTGAATTCACCCCTCCACTTT
CATSDLAGTLNSPLHF
>many|TRBJ2-3|-|TRBV27
TGTGCCAGCAGTTTGGGGGGTTTCGCAGATACGCAGTATTTT
CASSLGGFADTQYF
>many|TRBJ2-7|TRBD1|TRBV12-3/TRBV12-4
TGTGCCAGCAGTTTTTGGGACAGGAGATACGAGCAGTACTTC
CASSFWDRRYEQYF
>many|TRBJ2-1|-|TRBV11-3
TGTGCCAGCAGCTTAGTTCACAATGAGCAGTTCTTC
CASSLVHNEQFF
>-|TRBJ1-1|-|TRBV3-1
TGTGCCAGCAGCCAGGGCGGAGGTATCGCTGAAGCTTTCTTT
CASSQGGGIAEAFF
>many|TRBJ2-7|TRBD1|TRBV4-1
TGCGCCAGCAGCCAAATGTCCGGGACAGGGAAGTCCGAGCAGTACTTC
CASSQMSGTGKSEQYF
>few|TRBJ1-1|-|TRBV7-6
TGTGCCAGCGGACGGGACATGAACACTGAAGCTTTCTTT
CASGRDMNTEAFF
>many|TRBJ2-1|-|TRBV24-1
TGTGCCACCAGTGATCGGGACTTCCAGTTCTTC
CATSDRDFQFF
>many|TRBJ1-2|-|TRBV20-1
TGCAGTGCTTACTCTTCGGGCTATGGCTACACCTTC
CSAYSSGYGYTF
>few|TRBJ1-1|-|TRBV12-3/TRBV12-4
TGTGCCAGCAGATATAGGTCCCAGGGTAACACTGAAGCTTTCTTT
CASRYRSQGNTEAFF
>few|TRBJ2-5|TRBD1|TRBV19
TGTGCCAGTAGTCCCGACAGGGCCCAAGAGACCCAGTACTTC
CASSPDRAQETQYF
>-|TRBJ2-3|-|TRBV20-1
TGCAGTGCTAGGTCCTCGCACTACACAGATACGCAGTATTTT
CSARSSHYTDTQYF
>many|TRBJ2-5|-|TRBV7-9
TGTGCCAGCAGCTTAGGCTCCGGGACGGAAGAGACCCAGTACTTC
CASSLGSGTEETQYF
>many|TRBJ2-2|TRBD1|TRBV20-1
TGCAGTGCTCGGGACAGTGAAATGAACACCGGGGAGCTGTTTTTT
CSARDSEMNTGELFF
>few|TRBJ1-6|-|TRBV6-5
TGTGCCAGCAGTCAACGCCACAGAGATAATTCACCCCTCCACTTT
CASSQRHRDNSPLHF
>many|TRBJ1-5|-|TRBV5-1
TGCGCCAGCAGCTTGGGCACAGGGAGTAGCAATCAGCCCCAGCATTTT
CASSLGTGSSNQPQHF